This TCR beta chain was obtained from a study of blood T cells in healthy people across ages. Findings of the study overall: TCR beta diversity per million T cells fell roughly linearly with age. For the donors, CMV status was unknown and possibly confounded expanded clonotype changes.

Next came a second PCR, run for about 6 to 11 cycles, which used a sample-barcoded 5' primer along with a J-beta primer mix. Every cDNA was tagged by a template-switch adaptor with 12 random nucleotides. TCRdb processed the 5' RACE reads anew with MiXCR; each CDR3 protein has one entry. Of approximately 1,100,000 distinct CDR3 sequences in the sample, over 35% were seen once. To note about this clonotype: Its target is not known.

A minimum of 7 million PBMCs was isolated per sample. The receptor's source is a woman aged 55-75 years in good health. Sequenced material: blood.

The chain's CDR3 is CASSRLPDTQYF. The CDR3 DNA reads as TGTGCCAGCAGCCGGTTACCAGATACGCAGTATTTT. V usage is TRBV3-1 and J usage is TRBJ2-3; D gene ambiguous. CDR1 is LGHDT, CDR2 YNNKEL, per germline (reference sequence). V was cut by 4 bases and J by 4 bases, with 6 bases left in between. The CDR3 is 12 amino acids.